These 7 T cell receptor beta chains were sequenced from one sample in a study of cytomegalovirus exposure and HLA in healthy donors. The PCR made use of 60 Vbeta and 13 Jbeta primers. TCRdb's table, derived via immunoSEQ multiplex PCR, lists solely in-frame clones and lacks some. The repertoire includes roughly 140,000 clones, around 79% of them detected once, and roughly 4% sits in the top ten. Sequencing was carried out using PBMCs. These receptors all come from a human donor in good health.

This chain joins TRBV7-8 and TRBJ2-1; 7 nucleotides line up with TRBD1. Trimming at V came to 1 base and at J to 0 bases, leaving 9 bases not matched to a gene. The V gene's germline CDR1 is SGHVS and CDR2 FQNEAQ. This CDR3 is 18 amino acids long. The CDR3 DNA sequence: TGTGCCAGCAGCTTAGGGTCTCCGGGACAGAGCTCCTACAATGAGCAGTTCTTC. Translating gives CASSLGSPGQSSYNEQFF.

The chain has TRBV7-9 and TRBJ2-5; TRBD2 aligns across 8 bases. V lost 5 bases and J lost 3; bases outside the gene matches: 11. CDR1 SEHNR and CDR2 FQNEAQ come from the germline V gene (reference sequence). This CDR3 is built from 16 residues. The CDR3 coding sequence is TGTGCCAGCAGCCGGGGACTAGAGGCCTTGAAAGAGACCCAGTACTTC. It is translated as CASSRGLEALKETQYF. The variable domain in full, with the rest retrieved from reference TRBV7-9 and TRBJ2-5, is DTGVSQNPRHKITKRGQNVTFRCDPISEHNRLYWYRQTLGQGPEFLTYFQNEAQLEKSRLLSDRFSAERPKGSFSTLEIQRTEQGDSAMYLCASSRGLEALKETQYFGPGTRLLVL.

On this clone: In the same sample, other DNA sequences code for this CDR3. The rearrangement uses TRBV7-3 and TRBJ1-5; tentative D call: TRBD1 (6 bases). Trimming removed 2 bases at V and 6 bases at J, with 17 bases between. CDR3 length: 16 amino acids. Germline-derived CDR1 and CDR2 are SGHTA and FQGTGA. As DNA, the CDR3 is TGTGCCAGCAGCTTATATCCAGGGCCCAGGGGTCAGCCCCAGCATTTT. Its translation: CASSLYPGPRGQPQHF.

This chain uses TRBV7-2 with TRBJ2-7; D gene uncertain. Looked up from germline, CDR1 is SGHTA and CDR2 is FQGNSA. This CDR3 is built from 15 residues. Trimming stripped 4 bases from V and 0 bases from J, with 13 bases between. The CDR3 is CASSSSHSSSYEQYF. As DNA, the CDR3 is TGTGCCAGCAGCTCATCCCATTCCAGCTCCTACGAGCAGTACTTC.

The genes are TRBV29-1 and TRBJ1-1; 9 nucleotides agree with TRBD1. The CDR3 sequence is 12 residues long. Looked up from germline, CDR1 is SQVTM and CDR2 is ANQGSEA. J lost 11 bases, V lost 3 bases, and 7 bases had no gene match. The chain's CDR3 is CSVETGGPDAFF. CDR3 DNA: TGCAGCGTTGAGACAGGGGGTCCCGACGCTTTCTTT.

This clone was recorded once. The chain is built from TRBV6-5 and TRBJ2-3, with unresolved D. This CDR3 is built from 15 residues. In germline, CDR1 is MNHEY, CDR2 SVGAGI. V lost 2 bases and J 0 bases, leaving 9 bases between the germline ends. CDR3 in amino acids: CASSYDFSSTDTQYF. CDR3 sequence (DNA): TGTGCCAGCAGTTACGACTTTTCTAGCACAGATACGCAGTATTTT.

This clone has a handful of counts. The junction does not match germline at one end; this may be a read error. V usage is TRBV14 and J usage is TRBJ1-1, with unresolved D. The germline gives CDR1 SGHDN, CDR2 FVKESK. The CDR3 consists of 12 residues. The CDR3 coding sequence is TGTGCCAGCAGCCAAGGATACGGGGTTATGATGTTT. It translates to CASSQGYGVMMF.